This T cell receptor (beta chain) was recovered during a study of CD8 T cells in ankylosing spondylitis. The V gene's germline CDR1 is SQVTM and CDR2 ANQGSEA. CDR3 length: 13 residues. Trimming stripped 6 bases from V and 4 bases from J, with 15 bases between. Study-wide points: A TCR beta motif made of fewer than ten highly homologous variants seemed typical of ankylosing spondylitis blood. Disease-linked clones were reportedly significantly enriched in matched ankylosing spondylitis synovial fluid.

Each TCR beta library was made by quantitative 5'-RACE that incorporated molecular barcodes. TCRdb reprocessed the 5' RACE reads via MiXCR and lists one record per CDR3 protein. The sample consists of approximately 550,000 distinct CDR3 sequences, roughly 13% of them appearing once. The table lists this clonotype with a few counts. Its specificity is not known. Sequenced material: blood, either unsorted or a sorted T cell fraction (not recorded which). The chain carries TRBV29-1 and TRBJ1-2; the D gene is possibly TRBD1 (5 bases). This TCR was sampled from a male donor with ankylosing spondylitis. CDR3 protein: CSVLSGRGYGYTF. The DNA for the CDR3 is TGCAGCGTCCTGTCGGGACGAGGCTATGGCTACACCTTC.